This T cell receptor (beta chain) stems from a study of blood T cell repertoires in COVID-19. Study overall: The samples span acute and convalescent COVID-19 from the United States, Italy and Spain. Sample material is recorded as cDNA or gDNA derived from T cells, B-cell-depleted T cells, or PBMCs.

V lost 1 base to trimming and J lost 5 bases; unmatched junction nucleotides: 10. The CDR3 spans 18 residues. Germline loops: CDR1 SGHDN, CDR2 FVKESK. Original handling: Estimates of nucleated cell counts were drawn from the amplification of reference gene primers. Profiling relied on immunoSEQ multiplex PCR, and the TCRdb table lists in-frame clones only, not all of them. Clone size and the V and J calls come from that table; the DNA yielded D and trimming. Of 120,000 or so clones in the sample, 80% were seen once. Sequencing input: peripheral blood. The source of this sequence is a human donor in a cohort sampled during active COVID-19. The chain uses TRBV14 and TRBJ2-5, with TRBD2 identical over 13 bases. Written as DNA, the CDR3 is TGTGCCAGCAGCCAAGGTCGACTAGCGGGAGGATTTGGGGAGACCCAGTACTTC. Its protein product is CASSQGRLAGGFGETQYF.